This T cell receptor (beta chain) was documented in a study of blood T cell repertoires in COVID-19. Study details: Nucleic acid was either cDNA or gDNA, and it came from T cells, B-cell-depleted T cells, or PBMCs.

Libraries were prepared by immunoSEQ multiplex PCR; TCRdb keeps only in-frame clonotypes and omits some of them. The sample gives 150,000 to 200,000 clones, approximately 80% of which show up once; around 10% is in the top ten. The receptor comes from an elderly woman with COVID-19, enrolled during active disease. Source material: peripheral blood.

The CDR3 loop is CAISEARGGAETQYF. The CDR3 nucleotides are TGTGCCATCAGTGAGGCTCGCGGGGGGGCGGAGACCCAGTACTTC. The chain is built from TRBV10-3 and TRBJ2-5; 9 bases align to TRBD2. V lost 2 bases, J lost 5 bases, and 6 bases stayed unmatched. This CDR3 comprises 15 residues. Germline V CDR1 and CDR2: ENHRY, SYGVKD.